The 22 T cell receptor beta chains below all came from one sample that was sequenced in a study of T cells in Graves' hyperthyroidism and ophthalmopathy. Researchers amplified the TCR beta CDR3 regions from RNA transcripts. The TCR CDR3 was amplified in a first-round RT-PCR using the HTBI primer set. One entry per CDR3 protein results from TCRdb running MiXCR on the multiplex PCR reads. The profile shows 700,000 to 850,000 distinct CDR3 sequences, approximately 36% of them singletons. Sequencing was done on a sample of blood. The receptor set was obtained from a woman aged 40 to 49 with Graves' hyperthyroidism.

The chain has TRBV9 and TRBJ1-2, with 8 bases lining up with TRBD1. CDR3 size: 16 residues. Germline CDR1 SGDLS, CDR2 YYNGEE. The junction had 13 bases not matched to a gene; V was cut back by 3 bases and J by 6 bases. The CDR3 bases are TGTGCCAGCAGCGCCCGTGGGAGAGACAGGGGCCATGGCTACACCTTC. Translating it yields CASSARGRDRGHGYTF.

This clonotype was seen a few times. The chain has TRBV6-1 and TRBJ2-2, with 10 bases that match TRBD2. Germline CDR1 MNHNS, CDR2 SASEGT. Unmatched junction bases numbered 3, after V lost 8 bases and J lost 0 bases. The CDR3 is 15 residues long. This CDR3 reads CASGLADANTGELFF. For the CDR3, the DNA is TGTGCCAGCGGACTAGCGGACGCGAACACCGGGGAGCTGTTTTTT.

The chain is built from TRBV6-5 and TRBJ2-7; 7 nucleotides line up with TRBD1. V dropped 0 bases and J dropped 5; count of bases not matched to a gene: 13. Germline V gene lookup returns CDR1 MNHEY and CDR2 SVGAGI. The CDR3 totals 17 residues. CDR3 region: CASSYSPRDSGLDEQYF. CDR3 coding DNA: TGTGCCAGCAGTTACTCTCCCCGGGACAGCGGTCTCGACGAGCAGTACTTC.

This clonotype was seen at least ten times. The gene calls are TRBV29-1 and TRBJ1-2; 9 bases align to TRBD1. Germline CDR1 and CDR2: SQVTM and ANQGSEA. With 8 bases clipped from V and 5 bases from J, the junction kept 9 bases outside the gene matches. This CDR3 is 13 amino acids long. In DNA form, the CDR3 reads TGCAGCTCCCGGGGACAGGGATCTTATGGCTACACCTTC. It translates to CSSRGQGSYGYTF.

CDR3 protein: CASSPRGTGGIYEQYF. The CDR3 DNA follows: TGTGCCAGCAGCCCCCGGGGGACAGGGGGCATTTACGAGCAGTACTTC. The J gene is TRBJ2-7, the V gene TRBV7-9; 12 bases are shared with TRBD1. CDR1 and CDR2 from the germline V gene are SEHNR and FQNEAQ (reference sequence). V dropped 5 bases and J dropped 4; count of bases not matched to a gene: 9. The CDR3 runs to 16 residues.

Notes on this clonotype: A much bigger clone sits one base away, suggesting this may be a read error. DNA for the CDR3: TGCGCCAGCAGCCCGATGTTAGCCTACGGGCAGTACTTC. It encodes CASSPMLAYGQYF. This chain joins TRBV5-1 and TRBJ2-7; D is unclear. Germline loops: CDR1 SGHRS, CDR2 YFSETQ. CDR3 length: 13 residues.

This clonotype was picked up a small number of times. The chain joins TRBV10-3 to TRBJ2-2; 7 bases line up with TRBD2. This CDR3 spans 16 amino acids. V was pared by 10 bases and J by 3 bases, with 14 bases of the junction left unmatched. Germline V CDR1 and CDR2: ENHRY, SYGVKD. CDR3 DNA: TGTGCCAGCCGCCTACTTGCGGGAGAACACACCGGGGAGCTGTTTTTT. This codes for CASRLLAGEHTGELFF.

This clonotype has at least ten counts. The chain is built from TRBV5-1 and TRBJ1-4; D is perhaps TRBD1 (5 bases). The CDR3 runs to 15 residues. Trimming removed 3 bases at V and 8 bases at J, with 17 bases between. CDR1 is SGHRS and CDR2 is YFSETQ in the germline V gene. In DNA form, the CDR3 reads TGCGCCAGCAGCTGGGGGACTGGTACGGAGGAAAAACTGTTTTTT. It is translated as CASSWGTGTEEKLFF.

This clonotype occurred a few times. The V and J genes are TRBV6-5 and TRBJ1-5; no clear D gene. There are 13 residues in the CDR3. CDR1 and CDR2 from the germline V gene are MNHEY and SVGAGI. Trimming took off 6 bases at V and 5 bases at J, with 11 bases between the two ends. Written as DNA, the CDR3 is TGTGCCAGCAGACCCAACAGAGATCAGCCCCAGCATTTT. Protein sequence: CASRPNRDQPQHF.

Details on this clonotype: Just one base apart from a much larger clone, this may be a read error. The chain's CDR3 is CSATRQAQGGYAF. CDR3 DNA sequence: TGCAGTGCCACCCGACAGGCTCAAGGGGGCTACGCCTTC. V usage is TRBV20-1 and J usage is TRBJ1-2, with 7 bases lining up with TRBD1. This CDR3 contains 13 residues. CDR1 and CDR2 (germline): DFQATT, SNEGSKA (reference sequence).

This clonotype was seen ten or more times. The chain is built from TRBV12-3 or TRBV12-4 and TRBJ2-7, with 10 bases identical to TRBD2. J gave up 3 bases and V 7 bases, and 6 bases lay outside the gene matches. The CDR3 extends over 14 amino acids. The CDR3 protein is CASNLAGEYYEQYF. The CDR3 DNA reads as TGTGCCAGCAATCTAGCGGGGGAGTACTACGAGCAGTACTTC.

The V and J genes are TRBV10-3 and TRBJ2-5; 11 bases agree with TRBD1. V was pared by 7 bases and J by 5 bases, with 6 bases of the junction left unmatched. CDR1 and CDR2 (germline): ENHRY, SYGVKD. This CDR3 region has 14 residues. The CDR3 here is CAITRTGGRETQYF. The CDR3, as DNA: TGTGCCATCACCCGGACAGGGGGCCGTGAGACCCAGTACTTC.

The rearrangement joins TRBV29-1 to TRBJ2-7; tentatively, D is TRBD1 (6 bases). CDR1 is SQVTM and CDR2 is ANQGSEA in the germline V gene. The CDR3 is 15 residues long. V dropped 3 bases and J dropped 4 bases, with 19 bases sitting between them. CDR3 in amino acids: CSVDSSDRDTYEQYF. Written as DNA, the CDR3 is TGCAGCGTTGATAGCTCCGACCGGGACACGTACGAGCAGTACTTC.

The chain couples TRBV6-2 or TRBV6-3 to TRBJ2-5; tentatively, D is TRBD2 (5 bases). V was trimmed by 6 bases and J by 7 bases, leaving 18 bases between them. The CDR3 is 14 residues long. Germline values: CDR1 MNHEY, CDR2 SVGEGT. In DNA form, the CDR3 reads TGTGCCAGCAGGAATGAGCGGATGAAATGGACCCAGTACTTC. Its protein is CASRNERMKWTQYF.

The J gene is TRBJ2-7, the V gene TRBV20-1; D possibly corresponds to TRBD2 (6 bases). Germline values: CDR1 DFQATT, CDR2 SNEGSKA (reference sequence). Deletions cut 6 bases from V and 6 bases from J, with 15 bases between. The CDR3 contains 12 residues. CDR3 residues: CSAPPLGLEQYF. CDR3 sequence (DNA): TGCAGTGCCCCGCCGTTGGGACTCGAGCAGTACTTC.

This clonotype was seen many times. The J gene is TRBJ2-2, the V gene TRBV7-9; D may be TRBD2 (5 bases). Trimming shortened V by 5 bases and J by 3 bases, and 10 bases separated the two germline ends. Germline values: CDR1 SEHNR, CDR2 FQNEAQ (reference sequence). The CDR3 is 14 residues long. The CDR3 coding sequence is TGTGCCAGCAGCGAGGGATGGCACACCGGGGAGCTGTTTTTT. Translating gives CASSEGWHTGELFF.

Turning to this clonotype: This may come from a read error, since a much larger clone is one base off. As DNA, the CDR3 is TGCAGTGCTCGCGAGGGGGCGCGGGATCAGCCCCAGCATTTT. This sequence encodes CSAREGARDQPQHF. The chain joins TRBV20-1 to TRBJ1-5; the match to TRBD1 covers 7 bases. V shed 5 bases, J shed 5 bases, and the junction held 9 bases outside the gene matches. The CDR3 runs 14 residues. Germline CDR1 DFQATT, CDR2 SNEGSKA (reference sequence).

There are many counts of this clonotype. This chain connects TRBV20-1 to TRBJ2-7; 10 bases map to TRBD1. V trimming: 8 bases; J trimming: 2 bases; junction bases outside the gene matches: 9. The germline gives CDR1 DFQATT, CDR2 SNEGSKA (reference sequence). CDR3 length equals 14 residues. Here the CDR3 reads CSRQGAGATYEQYF. DNA of the CDR3: TGCAGTCGACAGGGGGCTGGCGCTACCTACGAGCAGTACTTC.

In its sample, this clonotype was seen many times. This chain connects TRBV7-2 to TRBJ2-7; 7 positions match TRBD1. This CDR3 comprises 13 residues. The trim removed 3 bases at V and 2 bases at J, leaving 1 base unmatched. Germline assignment: CDR1 SGHTA and CDR2 FQGNSA. CDR3 region: CASSFDRAYEQYF. The CDR3 DNA reads as TGTGCCAGCAGCTTCGACAGGGCCTACGAGCAGTACTTC.

This clonotype was detected ten times or more. The chain has TRBV7-9 and TRBJ2-7; either TRBD1 or TRBD2 may supply D (5 bases each). Trimming removed 7 bases at V and 7 bases at J, with 23 bases between. Looked up from germline, CDR1 is SEHNR and CDR2 is FQNEAQ (reference sequence). The CDR3 is made up of 15 amino acids. As DNA, the CDR3 is TGTGCCAGCACTTCACGGGGCGGGCAGACGGGGGAGCAGTACTTC. Its translation is CASTSRGGQTGEQYF.

V usage is TRBV28 and J usage is TRBJ2-7; D is possibly TRBD1 (5 bases). V was clipped by 2 bases and J by 0 bases, with 11 bases between them. The CDR3 length is 15 residues. The V gene's germline CDR1 is MDHEN and CDR2 SYDVKM. The CDR3 reads CASSLVQGFSYEQYF. The CDR3 region has the DNA TGTGCCAGCAGTTTAGTTCAGGGCTTCTCCTACGAGCAGTACTTC.

This clonotype has a single count. The chain has TRBV10-1 and TRBJ2-5; TRBD2 agrees at 7 bases. Germline loops: CDR1 WNHNN, CDR2 SYGVQD (reference sequence). Losses at the gene ends were 2 bases for V and 9 bases for J; bases not matched to a gene: 18. The CDR3 runs 17 residues. The CDR3 sequence is CASSEHGTNKRFEAQYF. The CDR3 nucleotides read TGCGCCAGCAGTGAGCATGGGACTAACAAGAGATTTGAGGCCCAGTACTTC.